Below are 25 T cell receptor beta chains sequenced from a single sample in a study of cytomegalovirus exposure and HLA in healthy donors (dated by TCRdb to about 2017). Preparation of the library involved the immunoSEQ multiplex PCR assay. A mixture of 60 forward primers for TCR Vbeta segments and 13 reverse primers for TCR Jbeta segments was used in the multiplex PCR. Here the immuneACCESS table is served through TCRdb, limited to in-frame sequences with V and J called. Missing clones are a known gap in these copies; in checked studies unresolved V genes cover under half, and the rest lacks a known reason. This sample lists under 150,000 clones; 74% were detected once. The ten most abundant clones make up roughly 4.2% of the sample. Sequencing was done on a sample of PBMCs. These receptors originate from a middle-aged woman in good health and CMV-seropositive.

The J gene is TRBJ2-5, the V gene TRBV11-3; no clear D gene. V shed 3 bases and J shed 5 bases, with 13 bases lying between them. The CDR3 consists of 14 residues. CDR1 and CDR2 from the germline V gene are SGHNT and YENEEA. The CDR3 DNA reads as TGTGCCAGCAGCTTTTGGAGAGGAGTCGAGACCCAGTACTTC. Translation: CASSFWRGVETQYF. Complete variable domain (other parts from reference TRBV11-3 and TRBJ2-5): EAGVVQSPRYKIIEKKQPVAFWCNPISGHNTLYWYLQNLGQGPELLIRYENEEAVDDSQLPKDRFSAERLKGVDSTLKIQPAELGDSAVYLCASSFWRGVETQYFGPGTRLLVL.

A few counts support this clone. Here the CDR3 reads CASSQSGQGVSLSYEQYF. CDR3 bases: TGTGCCAGCAGCCAATCGGGTCAGGGGGTTTCACTCTCCTACGAGCAGTACTTC. J is TRBJ2-7 and V is TRBV7-8, with TRBD1 matching over 7 bases. CDR1 SGHVS and CDR2 FQNEAQ come from the germline V gene. The CDR3 is 18 amino acids. With 5 bases clipped from V and 0 bases from J, the junction kept 16 bases outside the gene matches.

The CDR3 sequence: CASSSEALALKYF. In nucleotides, the CDR3 is TGTGCCAGCAGTTCCGAGGCGCTAGCTTTGAAGTACTTC. The genes are TRBV6-5 and TRBJ2-7; possibly TRBD2 for D (5 bases). V was shortened by 4 bases and J by 11 bases, with 18 bases between the two germline ends. The CDR3 spans 13 residues. Per germline, CDR1 MNHEY and CDR2 SVGAGI.

V usage is TRBV5-1 and J usage is TRBJ2-5; 7 bases align to TRBD2. Germline V gene data show CDR1 as SGHRS and CDR2 as YFSETQ. The CDR3 runs to 17 residues. V was pared by 1 base and J by 1 base, with 10 bases of the junction left unmatched. The CDR3 region is CASSLYGYSGTQETQYF. CDR3 in DNA: TGCGCCAGCAGCTTGTATGGGTACAGCGGGACCCAAGAGACCCAGTACTTC.

The J gene is TRBJ2-1, the V gene TRBV9, with TRBD2 identical over 7 bases. CDR3 length equals 16 residues. The ends lost 4 bases at V and 3 bases at J; junction bases unmatched: 10. Per the germline V gene, CDR1 is SGDLS and CDR2 is YYNGEE. This CDR3 reads CASSPLAGEGYNEQFF. The CDR3 nucleotides read TGTGCCAGCAGCCCCCTGGCGGGAGAGGGCTACAATGAGCAGTTCTTC.

The count of this clone is one. The rearrangement uses TRBV18 and TRBJ2-2; D is ambiguous. Trimming took 2 bases from V and 4 from J, leaving 8 bases between them. The V gene's germline CDR1 is KGHSH and CDR2 LQKENI. CDR3 length: 14 amino acids. The CDR3 spells CASSPKVSTGELFF. In DNA, the CDR3 is TGTGCCAGCTCACCAAAAGTGAGCACCGGGGAGCTGTTTTTT.

This chain links TRBV18 with TRBJ2-4; D perhaps matches TRBD1 (6 bases). Germline CDR1 KGHSH, CDR2 LQKENI. V was pared by 2 bases and J by 2 bases, with 16 bases between. The CDR3 is 17 residues long. CDR3 nucleotide sequence: TGTGCCAGCTCACCATTCCTGGCAGGGGAGACCAAAAACATTCAGTACTTC. It specifies CASSPFLAGETKNIQYF.

The V gene is TRBV11-3, the J gene TRBJ2-7, with TRBD2 matching over 11 bases. The CDR3 has 14 amino acids. V trimming: 8 bases; J trimming: 9 bases; junction bases outside the gene matches: 12. CDR1 SGHNT and CDR2 YENEEA come from the germline V gene. As DNA, the CDR3 is TGTGCCAGCTCAGGACTAGCGGGCCTACGAGTGCAGTACTTC. Protein: CASSGLAGLRVQYF.

About this clone itself: One end of the junction varies from germline; a read error may be responsible. V gene TRBV7-9 combines with J gene TRBJ1-2; 8 bases line up with TRBD1. The CDR3 runs 15 residues. Germline CDR1 SEHNR, CDR2 FQNEAQ (reference sequence). Written as DNA, the CDR3 is TGTTCCAGCAATAGCAGGGGACAGGAGAACTATGGCTACACCTTC. It yields the protein CSSNSRGQENYGYTF.

The genes are TRBV9 and TRBJ2-1, with 11 positions matching TRBD2. The CDR3 sequence is 16 residues long. CDR1 and CDR2 (germline): SGDLS, YYNGEE. V was clipped by 1 base and J by 8 bases; unmatched bases: 8. In DNA form, the CDR3 reads TGTGCCAGCAGCGTAAGGGTAGCGGGGGGGCCGGATGAGCAGTTCTTC. Its translation is CASSVRVAGGPDEQFF.

This chain uses TRBV7-9 with TRBJ2-5; 7 nucleotides agree with TRBD2. The DNA matches TRBJ2-7 better at its end, which makes the J call doubtful. Germline CDR1 and CDR2: SEHNR and FQNEAQ (reference sequence). CDR3 length: 14 residues. CDR3 region: CASSRSGIGYEQYF. As DNA, the CDR3 is TGTGCCAGCAGCCGCAGCGGGATTGGGTACGAGCAGTACTTC.

The chain recombines TRBV19 with TRBJ2-4; 10 nucleotides match TRBD1. CDR3 length: 17 residues. The J segment lost 2 bases and the V segment lost 3 bases, leaving 7 bases of the junction unmatched. Germline CDR1 reads LNHDA; CDR2 reads SQIVND (reference sequence). The CDR3 sequence: CASSMARTGGPKNIQYF. CDR3 DNA sequence: TGTGCCAGTAGTATGGCCCGGACAGGGGGACCCAAAAACATTCAGTACTTC. The variable domain in full, with the rest retrieved from reference TRBV19 and TRBJ2-4, is DGGITQSPKYLFRKEGQNVTLSCEQNLNHDAMYWYRQDPGQGLRLIYYSQIVNDFQKGDIAEGYSVSREKKESFPLTVTSAQKNPTAFYLCASSMARTGGPKNIQYFGAGTRLSVL.

This chain links TRBV28 with TRBJ1-5, with D maybe TRBD1 (5 bases). Germline V gives CDR1 MDHEN, CDR2 SYDVKM. V was trimmed by 5 bases and J by 2 bases, leaving 16 bases between them. This CDR3 region has 16 residues. CDR3 amino acids: CASSHPGTGGNQPQHF. CDR3 nucleotides: TGTGCCAGCAGTCACCCAGGGACGGGAGGCAATCAGCCCCAGCATTTT.

The chain is built from TRBV4-1 and TRBJ2-1; the D gene is possibly TRBD2 (6 bases). The CDR3 has 15 residues. CDR1 and CDR2 from the germline V gene are MGHRA and YSYEKL. Trimming cost V 1 base and J 5 bases, with 12 bases left between them. The CDR3 loop is CASSQGSGKHNEQFF. The CDR3, as DNA: TGCGCCAGCAGCCAAGGTAGCGGAAAACACAATGAGCAGTTCTTC.

The chain combines TRBV27 with TRBJ2-1; TRBD2 agrees at 8 bases. The germline V gene encodes CDR1 MNHEY and CDR2 SMNVEV (reference sequence). The V segment lost 4 bases and the J segment 9 bases; nucleotides outside the gene matches: 14. This CDR3 is built from 16 residues. The CDR3 bases are TGTGCCAGCAGTTCCGGGAGGGACGGGTCAAGGCGTGAGCAGTTCTTC. Translating it yields CASSSGRDGSRREQFF.

Regarding this clone: Relative to the germline gene, one junction end is altered; a read error may explain this. The chain combines TRBV7-8 with TRBJ2-4, with 7 bases that match TRBD2. The CDR3 contains 13 residues. The V gene's germline CDR1 is SGHVS and CDR2 FQNEAQ. CDR3 sequence: CASSLSWREGLHF. The CDR3 DNA is TGTGCCAGCAGCTTAAGTTGGAGGGAGGGCCTCCACTTC.

J is TRBJ1-2 and V is TRBV7-9, with 10 nucleotides matching TRBD1. This CDR3 spans 15 amino acids. Looked up from germline, CDR1 is SEHNR and CDR2 is FQNEAQ (reference sequence). V shed 4 bases, J shed 4 bases, and the junction held 6 bases outside the gene matches. The CDR3 DNA reads TGTGCCAGCAGCTCCGGGACAGGGGACAGCTATGGCTACACCTTC. Residues: CASSSGTGDSYGYTF.

This chain uses TRBV6-6 with TRBJ2-5; 8 positions agree with TRBD2. The CDR3 has 15 amino acids. J lost 5 bases, V lost 2 bases, and 7 bases had no gene match. From germline, CDR1 is MNHNY and CDR2 SVGAGI (reference sequence). CDR3 sequence: CASSYGAGVMETQYF. CDR3 in DNA: TGTGCCAGCAGTTACGGAGCGGGAGTTATGGAGACCCAGTACTTC.

This chain uses TRBV6-5 with TRBJ2-7; 12 nucleotides agree with TRBD2. Looked up from germline, CDR1 is MNHEY and CDR2 is SVGAGI. The CDR3 totals 13 residues. J gave up 7 bases and V 2 bases, and 0 bases lay outside the gene matches. The CDR3 sequence is CASSYGLAGEQYF. CDR3 nucleotide sequence: TGTGCCAGCAGTTACGGACTAGCGGGAGAGCAGTACTTC.

The V call is TRBV11-1, the J call TRBJ2-3; 8 bases map to TRBD1. This CDR3 has 15 residues. Germline V gene sequence: CDR1 SGHAT, CDR2 FQDESV (reference sequence). Germline trimming cut 3 bases from V and 3 bases from J; bases unmatched to any gene: 5. The CDR3 nucleotides read TGTGCCAGCAGCTTTGACAGGGGAAGGACAGATACGCAGTATTTT. It yields the protein CASSFDRGRTDTQYF.

The chain employs TRBV6-6 and TRBJ2-5; TRBD2 matches 8 bases. CDR1 is MNHNY and CDR2 is SVGAGI in the germline V gene (reference sequence). CDR3 length: 14 residues. The V gene end was trimmed by 6 bases and the J gene end by 5 bases; junction bases not matched to a gene: 8. The CDR3 sequence: CASSPGGAWETQYF. The CDR3 DNA is TGTGCCAGCAGCCCCGGGGGGGCGTGGGAGACCCAGTACTTC.

This sequence joins TRBV7-8 and TRBJ1-1; no reliable D call. The germline V and J ends were trimmed by 5 bases and 0 bases, with 16 bases remaining between them. Germline assignment: CDR1 SGHVS and CDR2 FQNEAQ. The CDR3 covers 16 residues. The CDR3 nucleotides read TGTGCCAGCAGCCCGCGACAAGCCCCCATGAACACTGAAGCTTTCTTT. Its protein is CASSPRQAPMNTEAFF.

This clone was observed a handful of times. The genes are TRBV29-1 and TRBJ2-1; D not certain. V was pared by 3 bases and J by 4 bases, with 4 bases between. Germline assignment: CDR1 SQVTM and CDR2 ANQGSEA. The CDR3 runs to 11 residues. In nucleotides, the CDR3 is TGCAGCGTTGACAGTTACAATGAGCAGTTCTTC. This gives the protein CSVDSYNEQFF.

This sequence joins TRBV12-5 and TRBJ1-1, with D unresolved. This CDR3 has 16 amino acids. The V end lost 1 base, the J end lost 1 base, and 13 bases lay between the germline ends. Per the germline V gene, CDR1 is LGHNT and CDR2 is FRNRAP. The CDR3 DNA reads TGTGCTAGTGGTTTGGACGTGCGGACTACGAACACTGAAGCTTTCTTT. Its translation: CASGLDVRTTNTEAFF.

The J gene is TRBJ2-1, the V gene TRBV5-1; TRBD1 matches 7 bases. CDR3 size: 13 residues. V gave up 4 bases and J gave up 4 bases; unmatched junction bases: 2. Germline V gene lookup returns CDR1 SGHRS and CDR2 YFSETQ. In DNA, the CDR3 is TGCGCCAGCAGCCGGGACAGTTACAATGAGCAGTTCTTC. Translated: CASSRDSYNEQFF.